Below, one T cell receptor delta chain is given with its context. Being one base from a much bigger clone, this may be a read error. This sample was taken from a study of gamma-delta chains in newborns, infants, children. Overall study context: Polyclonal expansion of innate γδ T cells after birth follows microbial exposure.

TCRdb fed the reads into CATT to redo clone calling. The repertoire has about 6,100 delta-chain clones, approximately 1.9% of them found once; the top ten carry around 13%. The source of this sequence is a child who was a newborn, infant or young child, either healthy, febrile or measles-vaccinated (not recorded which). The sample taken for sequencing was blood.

The CDR3 loop reads CACDLIFNWGTLPRLSWDTRQMFF. CDR3 bases: TGTGCCTGTGACCTCATTTTCAACTGGGGGACCTTACCTCGCCTCTCCTGGGACACCCGACAGATGTTTTTC. This chain links TRDV2 with TRDJ3; 9 bases are a match to TRDD3. The V and J ends lost 3 bases and 0 bases, in that order; junction bases with no gene match: 23. CDR1 is GEAIGNYY and CDR2 is EKD in the germline V gene. The CDR3 is made up of 24 amino acids.